This T cell receptor beta chain was profiled in a study of T-cell reconstitution after alpha-beta-depleted transplantation in children. Researchers prepared the TCRbeta library using unique molecular identifiers, the study reports. TCRdb re-analysed the PCR reads in MiXCR, keeping a single row per CDR3 protein. The repertoire holds just under 550,000 distinct CDR3 sequences, with about 18% as singletons. This CDR3 region has 15 residues. V lost 3 bases and J lost 6, with 15 bases in between. Germline V gives CDR1 LNHDA, CDR2 SQIVND (reference sequence). This chain connects TRBV19 to TRBJ1-5, with TRBD1 as a possible D gene (5 bases). This receptor was taken from a human donor who donated a stem cell graft to a child with acute lymphoblastic leukemia. Sequences were derived from PBMCs from the stem cell graft donor, sampled from the stem cell graft. The CDR3 protein is CASSIKGLFGQPQHF. The CDR3 region has the DNA TGTGCCAGTAGTATTAAGGGGCTTTTTGGTCAGCCCCAGCATTTT.